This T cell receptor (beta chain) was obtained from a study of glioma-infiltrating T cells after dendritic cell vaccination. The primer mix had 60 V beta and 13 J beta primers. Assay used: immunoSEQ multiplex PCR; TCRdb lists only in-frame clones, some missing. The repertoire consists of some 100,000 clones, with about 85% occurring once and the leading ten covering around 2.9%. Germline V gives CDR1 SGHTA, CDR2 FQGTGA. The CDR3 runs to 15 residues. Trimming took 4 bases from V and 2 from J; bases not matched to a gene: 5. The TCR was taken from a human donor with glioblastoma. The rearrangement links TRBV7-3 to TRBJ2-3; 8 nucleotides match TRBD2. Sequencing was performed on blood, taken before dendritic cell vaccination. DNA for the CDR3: TGTGCCAGCAGCTCCTTAGCGGGAAACACAGATACGCAGTATTTT. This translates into CASSSLAGNTDTQYF.